A single sample gave rise to the 25 T cell receptor beta chains below, sequenced in a study of cytotoxic CD8 clonotypes in ibrutinib-treated CLL. Generated by immunoSEQ multiplex PCR, the TCRdb table keeps only in-frame clones and is missing some. The data show about 140,000 clones, with 80% to 95% seen just once and 9.5% to 14% held by the top ten. Sequenced here: PBMCs, sampled after 12 months of ibrutinib treatment. The origin of the receptors is a human donor with chronic lymphocytic leukemia.

The chain uses TRBV14 and TRBJ2-5, with unresolved D. Trimming pared 1 base from V and 1 base from J, leaving 4 bases between. The CDR3 covers 13 residues. Germline CDR1 and CDR2: SGHDN and FVKESK. CDR3 DNA: TGTGCCAGCAGCCAAGTGAGCCAAGAGACCCAGTACTTC. Translation: CASSQVSQETQYF.

The chain uses TRBV4-3 and TRBJ2-1; D ambiguous. This CDR3 is built from 16 residues. The germline V and J ends were trimmed by 0 bases and 5 bases, with 14 bases remaining between them. Germline V gene sequence: CDR1 LGHNA, CDR2 YSLEER. The CDR3 sequence: CASSQEVINLHNEQFF. DNA of the CDR3: TGCGCCAGCAGCCAAGAGGTCATAAACCTTCACAATGAGCAGTTCTTC.

For the CDR3, the DNA is TGTGCCGACGTTTCGGGACAAGACTATGGCTACACCTTC. It codes for CADVSGQDYGYTF. The V and J genes are TRBV2 and TRBJ1-2; tentative D call: TRBD1 (6 bases). The V end lost 11 bases, the J end lost 3 bases, and 16 bases lay between the germline ends. CDR1 and CDR2 from the germline V gene are SNHLY and FYNNEI. The CDR3 totals 13 residues. The full variable domain, its missing parts supplied by reference TRBV2 and TRBJ1-2, is EPEVTQTPSHQVTQMGQEVILRCVPISNHLYFYWYRQILGQKVEFLVSFYNNEISEKSEIFDDQFSVERPDGSNFTLKIRSTKLEDSAMYFCADVSGQDYGYTFGSGTRLTVV.

A single count supports this clone. This rearrangement joins TRBV28 to TRBJ2-3, with a tentative D call TRBD1 (6 bases). Trimming removed 6 bases at V and 0 bases at J, with 13 bases between. Germline lookup yields CDR1 MDHEN and CDR2 SYDVKM. This CDR3 is 15 amino acids long. This CDR3 reads CASRGHFPSTDTQYF. In nucleotides, the CDR3 is TGTGCCAGCAGGGGACACTTTCCTAGCACAGATACGCAGTATTTT.

V and J are TRBV28 and TRBJ1-2; D unresolved. This CDR3 is 14 amino acids long. V was clipped by 3 bases and J by 8 bases, with 16 bases between them. Germline V gene data show CDR1 as MDHEN and CDR2 as SYDVKM. This CDR3 reads CASSFDSVGLGYTF. CDR3 nucleotide sequence: TGTGCCAGCAGTTTCGATTCAGTTGGGCTCGGCTACACCTTC.

CDR3 coding DNA: TGCGCCAGCAGCCAAAGCCCTACGGGGATCCAAGAGACCCAGTACTTC. Encoded protein: CASSQSPTGIQETQYF. The chain recombines TRBV4-1 with TRBJ2-5, with D perhaps TRBD2 (5 bases). The CDR3 covers 16 residues. Germline loops: CDR1 MGHRA, CDR2 YSYEKL. Trimming removed 2 bases from V and 1 base from J, with 14 bases in between.

This chain uses TRBV19 with TRBJ2-7; D not resolved. CDR1 is LNHDA and CDR2 is SQIVND in the germline V gene (reference sequence). V gave up 1 base and J gave up 4 bases, with 11 bases separating them. CDR3 length equals 14 residues. DNA of the CDR3: TGTGCCAGTAGTATAGGGGCAGGCTCGTACGAGCAGTACTTC. Its translation: CASSIGAGSYEQYF.

V is TRBV7-3 and J is TRBJ2-3; a possible D gene is TRBD2 (6 bases). V lost 1 base and J lost 6, with 14 bases in between. Looked up from germline, CDR1 is SGHTA and CDR2 is FQGTGA. The CDR3 is 15 residues long. The chain's CDR3 is CASSLKIGGADTQYF. CDR3 bases: TGTGCCAGCAGCTTAAAAATCGGCGGGGCCGATACGCAGTATTTT.

The V gene is TRBV6-5, the J gene TRBJ2-3; TRBD2 is a possible D gene (6 bases). Looked up from germline, CDR1 is MNHEY and CDR2 is SVGAGI. V was trimmed by 2 bases and J by 1 base, leaving 10 bases between them. The CDR3 extends over 15 amino acids. The CDR3 nucleotides read TGTGCCAGCAGTTACCTAGCTAGCGGCACAGATACGCAGTATTTT. Translated, it gives CASSYLASGTDTQYF.

The chain joins TRBV27 to TRBJ2-3, with 7 bases identical to TRBD1. CDR1 MNHEY and CDR2 SMNVEV come from the germline V gene (reference sequence). This CDR3 spans 14 amino acids. V dropped 5 bases and J dropped 5; count of bases not matched to a gene: 7. CDR3 loop: CASSPHRGGDTQYF. In DNA form, the CDR3 reads TGTGCCAGCAGTCCCCACAGGGGTGGAGATACGCAGTATTTT.

The genes are TRBV28 and TRBJ2-3, with TRBD2 matching over 9 bases. CDR3 length: 16 residues. Trimming cost V 0 bases and J 1 base; bases outside gene matches: 2. Germline V gene lookup returns CDR1 MDHEN and CDR2 SYDVKM. This chain's CDR3 is CASSLWVAGGTDTQYF. CDR3 nucleotides: TGTGCCAGCAGTTTATGGGTAGCGGGAGGCACAGATACGCAGTATTTT.

This clone appeared a few times. The chain joins TRBV2 to TRBJ1-2; D unclear. CDR1 is SNHLY and CDR2 is FYNNEI in the germline V gene. CDR3 length equals 12 residues. Trimming took 4 bases from V and 2 from J, leaving 5 bases between them. CDR3 sequence reads: CASSGQNYGYTF. The CDR3 DNA reads as TGTGCCAGCAGTGGACAAAACTATGGCTACACCTTC.

The rearrangement joins TRBV6-5 to TRBJ2-7; 11 bases agree with TRBD1. The junction had 6 bases not matched to a gene; V was cut back by 7 bases and J by 4 bases. The CDR3 is 14 amino acids. CDR1 is MNHEY, CDR2 SVGAGI, per germline. CDR3 sequence reads: CASTFGQGAYEQYF. The CDR3 nucleotides read TGTGCCAGCACCTTCGGACAGGGGGCTTACGAGCAGTACTTC.

The chain combines TRBV10-3 with TRBJ2-7; TRBD1 matches 7 bases. Unmatched junction bases numbered 4, after V lost 6 bases and J lost 2 bases. This CDR3 has 13 amino acids. CDR1 ENHRY and CDR2 SYGVKD come from the germline V gene. CDR3 DNA: TGTGCCATCAGGCCAGGGGGAACCTACGAGCAGTACTTC. Its translation is CAIRPGGTYEQYF.

The chain employs TRBV10-1 and TRBJ1-1, with D perhaps TRBD1 (5 bases). The CDR3 is made up of 15 amino acids. The germline CDR1 and CDR2 sequences are WNHNN and SYGVQD (reference sequence). Trimming stripped 2 bases from V and 4 bases from J, with 14 bases between. The CDR3 protein is CASSETAGPTTEAFF. The DNA for the CDR3 is TGCGCCAGCAGTGAGACCGCAGGGCCAACCACTGAAGCTTTCTTT.

This clone has a single count. The V and J genes are TRBV19 and TRBJ2-5; 9 nucleotides align to TRBD1. Looked up from germline, CDR1 is LNHDA and CDR2 is SQIVND (reference sequence). The ends lost 0 bases at V and 7 bases at J; junction bases unmatched: 3. The CDR3 is 14 amino acids. The CDR3 here is CASSIDGTGRTQYF. In DNA, the CDR3 is TGTGCCAGTAGTATAGACGGGACAGGGAGGACCCAGTACTTC.

The chain has TRBV13 and TRBJ1-1, with D possibly TRBD1 on 5 matching bases. Per germline, CDR1 PRHDT and CDR2 FYEKMQ (reference sequence). This CDR3 comprises 16 residues. V was cut by 5 bases and J by 1 base, with 17 bases left in between. CDR3 sequence: CASSQITGTGNTEAFF. The CDR3 region has the DNA TGTGCCAGCAGCCAAATCACCGGGACGGGGAACACTGAAGCTTTCTTT.

The gene calls are TRBV2 and TRBJ2-2, with TRBD2 identical over 12 bases. Germline V gene lookup returns CDR1 SNHLY and CDR2 FYNNEI. Trimming removed 5 bases from V and 1 base from J; junction bases left unmatched: 14. This CDR3 region has 20 residues. CDR3 sequence: CASSRSTSGRRSLNTGELFF. DNA of the CDR3: TGTGCCAGCAGTAGGTCAACTAGCGGGAGGAGGTCATTGAACACCGGGGAGCTGTTTTTT.

V is TRBV7-9 and J is TRBJ2-7, with D possibly matching TRBD2 (5 bases). The CDR3 sequence is 12 residues long. Germline CDR1 is SEHNR and CDR2 is FQNEAQ (reference sequence). CDR3 in DNA: TGTGTTTCCCACGGGGTCTCCTACGAGCAGTACTTC. Translating gives CVSHGVSYEQYF.

This chain connects TRBV10-3 to TRBJ2-1; D possibly corresponds to TRBD2 (6 bases). The V end lost 2 bases, the J end lost 6 bases, and 14 bases lay between the germline ends. The CDR3 contains 15 residues. Germline CDR1 ENHRY, CDR2 SYGVKD. This CDR3 reads CAISEVAEGLNEQFF. CDR3 DNA: TGTGCCATCAGTGAGGTAGCGGAAGGCCTCAATGAGCAGTTCTTC.

The J gene is TRBJ1-5, the V gene TRBV6-5; 9 positions match TRBD1. Germline assignment: CDR1 MNHEY and CDR2 SVGAGI. Trimming at V came to 2 bases and at J to 7 bases, leaving 6 bases not matched to a gene. The length of the CDR3 is 15 residues. The CDR3 coding sequence is TGTGCCAGCAGTTACGGACAGGGGAGAGGGCAGCCCCAGCATTTT. Its protein is CASSYGQGRGQPQHF.

The rearrangement uses TRBV10-2 and TRBJ1-4; D is unclear. Germline CDR1 reads WSHSY; CDR2 reads SAAADI. The length of the CDR3 is 15 residues. V gave up 4 bases and J gave up 5 bases, with 14 bases separating them. The CDR3: CASSVVGTENEKLFF. CDR3 coding DNA: TGCGCCAGCAGTGTTGTGGGTACCGAGAATGAAAAACTGTTTTTT.

This rearrangement joins TRBV10-3 to TRBJ2-2; D possibly corresponds to TRBD2 (6 bases). Trimming removed 4 bases at V and 2 bases at J, with 11 bases between. Germline V gene sequence: CDR1 ENHRY, CDR2 SYGVKD. The CDR3 covers 15 residues. CDR3 bases: TGTGCCATCAGTGGGGACTTCCAAAACACCGGGGAGCTGTTTTTT. Amino acid sequence: CAISGDFQNTGELFF.

The J gene is TRBJ2-1, the V gene TRBV15, with D unclear. CDR3 size: 12 residues. The germline V gene encodes CDR1 LNHNV and CDR2 YYDKDF (reference sequence). Trimming took off 0 bases at V and 7 bases at J, with 4 bases between the two ends. The CDR3 DNA follows: TGTGCCACCAGCAGAGAGGCTAATGAGCAGTTCTTC. Its protein is CATSREANEQFF.

V usage is TRBV28 and J usage is TRBJ1-4; no firm D call. The germline V and J ends were trimmed by 7 bases and 2 bases, with 26 bases remaining between them. From germline, CDR1 is MDHEN and CDR2 SYDVKM. This CDR3 is 19 amino acids long. The CDR3 region is CASIKREGFVSRTNEKLFF. The CDR3 DNA reads as TGTGCCAGCATCAAAAGGGAGGGTTTTGTGTCTCGTACTAATGAAAAACTGTTTTTT.